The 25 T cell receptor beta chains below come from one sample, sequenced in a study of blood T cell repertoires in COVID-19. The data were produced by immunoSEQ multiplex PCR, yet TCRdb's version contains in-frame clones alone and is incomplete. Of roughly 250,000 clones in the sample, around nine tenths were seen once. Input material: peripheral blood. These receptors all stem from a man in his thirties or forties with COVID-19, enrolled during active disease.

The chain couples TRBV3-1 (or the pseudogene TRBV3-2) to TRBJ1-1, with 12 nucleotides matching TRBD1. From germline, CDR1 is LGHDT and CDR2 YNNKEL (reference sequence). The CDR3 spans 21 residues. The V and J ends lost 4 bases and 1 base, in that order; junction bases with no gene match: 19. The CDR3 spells CASSRDQWGTGGIMGNTEAFF. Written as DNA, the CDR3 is TGTGCCAGCAGCCGAGATCAGTGGGGGACAGGGGGCATTATGGGGAACACTGAAGCTTTCTTT.

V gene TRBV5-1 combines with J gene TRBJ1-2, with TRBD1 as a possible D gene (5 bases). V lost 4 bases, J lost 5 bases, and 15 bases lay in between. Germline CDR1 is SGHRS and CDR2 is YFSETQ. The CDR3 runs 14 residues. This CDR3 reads CASSSQGRRYGYTF. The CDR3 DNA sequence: TGCGCCAGCAGCAGCCAGGGAAGAAGGTATGGCTACACCTTC.

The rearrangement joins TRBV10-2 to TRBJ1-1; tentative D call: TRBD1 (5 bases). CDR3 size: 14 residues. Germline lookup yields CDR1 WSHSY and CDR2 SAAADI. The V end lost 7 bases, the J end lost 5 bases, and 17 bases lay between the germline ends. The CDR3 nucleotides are TGCGCCAGCACCGTCCCTGGCAGGGTAACTGAAGCTTTCTTT. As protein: CASTVPGRVTEAFF.

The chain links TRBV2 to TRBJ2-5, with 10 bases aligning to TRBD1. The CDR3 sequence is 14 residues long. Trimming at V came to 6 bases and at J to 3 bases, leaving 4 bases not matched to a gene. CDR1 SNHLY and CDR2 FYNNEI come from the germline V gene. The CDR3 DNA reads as TGTGCCAGCAGGACCGGGACAGGGGAAGAGACCCAGTACTTC. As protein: CASRTGTGEETQYF. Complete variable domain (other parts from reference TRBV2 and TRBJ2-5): EPEVTQTPSHQVTQMGQEVILRCVPISNHLYFYWYRQILGQKVEFLVSFYNNEISEKSEIFDDQFSVERPDGSNFTLKIRSTKLEDSAMYFCASRTGTGEETQYFGPGTRLLVL.

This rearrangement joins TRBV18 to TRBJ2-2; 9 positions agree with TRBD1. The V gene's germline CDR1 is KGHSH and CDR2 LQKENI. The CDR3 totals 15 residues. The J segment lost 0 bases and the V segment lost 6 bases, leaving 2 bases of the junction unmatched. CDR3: CASSTGGANTGELFF. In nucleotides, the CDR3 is TGTGCCAGCTCCACAGGGGGCGCGAACACCGGGGAGCTGTTTTTT.

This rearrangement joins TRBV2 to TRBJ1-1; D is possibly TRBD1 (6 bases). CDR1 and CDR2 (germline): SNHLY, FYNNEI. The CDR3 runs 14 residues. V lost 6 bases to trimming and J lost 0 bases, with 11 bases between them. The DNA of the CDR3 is TGTGCCAGCAGAGAGACAGGAATGAACACTGAAGCTTTCTTT. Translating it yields CASRETGMNTEAFF.

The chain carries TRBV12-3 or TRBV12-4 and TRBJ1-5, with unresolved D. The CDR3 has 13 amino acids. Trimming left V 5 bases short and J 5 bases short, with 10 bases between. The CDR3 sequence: CASSATAYQPQHF. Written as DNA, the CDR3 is TGTGCCAGCAGTGCAACAGCATATCAGCCCCAGCATTTT.

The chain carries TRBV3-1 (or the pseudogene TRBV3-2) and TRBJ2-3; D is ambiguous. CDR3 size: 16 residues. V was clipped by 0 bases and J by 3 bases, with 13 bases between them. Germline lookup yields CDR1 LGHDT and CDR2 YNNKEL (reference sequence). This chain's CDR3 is CASSQDSLSSTDTQYF. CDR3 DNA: TGTGCCAGCAGCCAAGATTCCCTATCGTCAACAGATACGCAGTATTTT.

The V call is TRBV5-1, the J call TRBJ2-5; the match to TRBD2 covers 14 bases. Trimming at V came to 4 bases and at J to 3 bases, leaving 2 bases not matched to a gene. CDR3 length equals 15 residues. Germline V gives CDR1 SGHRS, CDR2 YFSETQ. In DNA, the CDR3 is TGCGCCAGCAGCCCGGGACTAGCGGGGGAAGAGACCCAGTACTTC. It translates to CASSPGLAGEETQYF.

The CDR3 is CAISEREGGELFF. CDR3 DNA sequence: TGTGCCATCAGTGAACGGGAGGGCGGGGAGCTGTTTTTT. The chain combines TRBV10-3 with TRBJ2-2; 8 positions match TRBD2. Trimming cost V 3 bases and J 7 bases; bases outside gene matches: 1. CDR1 ENHRY and CDR2 SYGVKD come from the germline V gene. The CDR3 sequence is 13 residues long.

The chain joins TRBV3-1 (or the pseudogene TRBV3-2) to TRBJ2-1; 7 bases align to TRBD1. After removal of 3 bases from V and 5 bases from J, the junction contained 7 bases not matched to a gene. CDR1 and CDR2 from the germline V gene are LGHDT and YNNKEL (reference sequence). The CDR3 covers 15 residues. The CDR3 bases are TGTGCCAGCAGCCACGGTATGGGACAGAACAATGAGCAGTTCTTC. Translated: CASSHGMGQNNEQFF.

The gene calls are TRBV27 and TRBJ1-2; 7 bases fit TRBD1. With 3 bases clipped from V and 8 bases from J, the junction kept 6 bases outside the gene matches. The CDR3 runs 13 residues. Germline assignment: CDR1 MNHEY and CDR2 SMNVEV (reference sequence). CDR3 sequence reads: CASSFPTGVGYTF. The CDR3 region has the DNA TGTGCCAGCAGTTTCCCCACAGGGGTAGGCTACACCTTC.

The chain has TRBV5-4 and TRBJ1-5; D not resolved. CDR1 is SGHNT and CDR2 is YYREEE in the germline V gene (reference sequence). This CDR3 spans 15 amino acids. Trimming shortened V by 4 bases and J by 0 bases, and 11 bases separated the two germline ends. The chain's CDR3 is CASSPEAGSNQPQHF. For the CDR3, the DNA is TGTGCCAGCAGCCCCGAGGCGGGTAGCAATCAGCCCCAGCATTTT.

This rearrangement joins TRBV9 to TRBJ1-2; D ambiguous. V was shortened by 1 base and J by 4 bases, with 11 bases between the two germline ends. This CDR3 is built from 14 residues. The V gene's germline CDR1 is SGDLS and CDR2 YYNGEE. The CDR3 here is CASSVRPSGYGYTF. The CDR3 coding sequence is TGTGCCAGCAGCGTACGACCCAGCGGCTATGGCTACACCTTC.

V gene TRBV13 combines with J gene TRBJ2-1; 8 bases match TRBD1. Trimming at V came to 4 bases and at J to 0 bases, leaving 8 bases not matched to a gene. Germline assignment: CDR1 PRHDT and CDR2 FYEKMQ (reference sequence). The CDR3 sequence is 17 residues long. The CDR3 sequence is CASSSGTGQSSYNEQFF. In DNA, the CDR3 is TGTGCCAGCAGCTCAGGGACAGGCCAGAGCTCCTACAATGAGCAGTTCTTC.

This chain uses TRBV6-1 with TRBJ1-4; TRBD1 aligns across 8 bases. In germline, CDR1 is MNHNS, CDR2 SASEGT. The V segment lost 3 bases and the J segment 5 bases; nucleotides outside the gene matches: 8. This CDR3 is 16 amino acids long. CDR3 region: CASSDDGTGFNEKLFF. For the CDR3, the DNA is TGTGCCAGCAGTGACGATGGGACAGGTTTCAATGAAAAACTGTTTTTT.

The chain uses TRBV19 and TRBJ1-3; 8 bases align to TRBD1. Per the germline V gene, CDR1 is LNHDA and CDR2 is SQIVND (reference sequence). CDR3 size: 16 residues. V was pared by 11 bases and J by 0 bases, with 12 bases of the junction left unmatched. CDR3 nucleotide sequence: TGTGCCTCTGCTTGGGACAGGAGATTCTCTGGAAACACCATATATTTT. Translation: CASAWDRRFSGNTIYF.

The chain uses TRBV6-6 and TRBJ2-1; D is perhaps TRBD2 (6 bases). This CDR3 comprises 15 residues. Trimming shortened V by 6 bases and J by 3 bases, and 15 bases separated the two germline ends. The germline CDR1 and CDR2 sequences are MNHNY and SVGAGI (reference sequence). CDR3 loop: CASSPGTRRYNEQFF. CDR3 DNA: TGTGCCAGCAGCCCCGGGACTCGACGCTACAATGAGCAGTTCTTC.

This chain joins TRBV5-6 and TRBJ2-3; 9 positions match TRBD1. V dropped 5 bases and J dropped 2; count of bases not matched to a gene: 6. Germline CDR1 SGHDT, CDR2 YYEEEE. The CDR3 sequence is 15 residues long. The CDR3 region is CASSHGTGHTDTQYF. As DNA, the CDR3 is TGTGCCAGCAGTCACGGGACAGGGCACACAGATACGCAGTATTTT. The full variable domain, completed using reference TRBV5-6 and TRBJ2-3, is DAGVTQSPTHLIKTRGQQVTLRCSPKSGHDTVSWYQQALGQGPQFIFQYYEEEERQRGNFPDRFSGHQFPNYSSELNVNALLLGDSALYLCASSHGTGHTDTQYFGPGTRLTVL.

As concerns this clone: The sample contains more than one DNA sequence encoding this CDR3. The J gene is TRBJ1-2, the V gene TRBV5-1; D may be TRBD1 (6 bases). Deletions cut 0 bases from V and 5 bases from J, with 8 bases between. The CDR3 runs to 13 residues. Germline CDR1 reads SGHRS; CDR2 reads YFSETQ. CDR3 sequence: CASSLDREYGYTF. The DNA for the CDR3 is TGCGCCAGCAGCTTGGACAGGGAGTATGGCTACACCTTC.

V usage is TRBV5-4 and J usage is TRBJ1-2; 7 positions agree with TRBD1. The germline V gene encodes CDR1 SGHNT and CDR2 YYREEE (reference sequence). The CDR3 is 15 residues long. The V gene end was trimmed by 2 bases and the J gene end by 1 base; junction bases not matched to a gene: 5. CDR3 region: CASSLSDRNNYGYTF. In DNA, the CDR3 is TGTGCCAGCAGCTTATCGGACAGGAATAACTATGGCTACACCTTC.

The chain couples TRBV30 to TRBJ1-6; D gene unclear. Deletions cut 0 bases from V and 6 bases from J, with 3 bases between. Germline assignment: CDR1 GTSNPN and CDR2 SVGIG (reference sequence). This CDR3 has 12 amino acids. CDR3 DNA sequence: TGTGCCTGGAGTGTCGGTAATTCACCCCTCCACTTT. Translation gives CAWSVGNSPLHF.

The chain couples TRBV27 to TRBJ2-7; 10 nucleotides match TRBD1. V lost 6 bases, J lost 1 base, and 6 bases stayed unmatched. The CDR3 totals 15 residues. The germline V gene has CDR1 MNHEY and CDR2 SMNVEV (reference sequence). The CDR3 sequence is CASSETGGYSYEQYF. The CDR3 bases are TGTGCCAGCAGCGAGACAGGGGGCTATTCCTACGAGCAGTACTTC.

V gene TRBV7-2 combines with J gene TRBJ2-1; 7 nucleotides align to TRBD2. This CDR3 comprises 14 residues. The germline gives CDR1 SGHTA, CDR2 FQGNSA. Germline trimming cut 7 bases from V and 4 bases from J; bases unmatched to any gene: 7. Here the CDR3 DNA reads TGTGCCAGCATCACTACGGGACTATACAATGAGCAGTTCTTC. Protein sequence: CASITTGLYNEQFF.

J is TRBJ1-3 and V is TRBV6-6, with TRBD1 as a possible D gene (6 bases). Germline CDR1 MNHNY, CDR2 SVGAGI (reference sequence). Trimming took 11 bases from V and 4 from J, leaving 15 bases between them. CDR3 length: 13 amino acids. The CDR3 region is CAVGGAGGNTIYF. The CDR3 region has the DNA TGTGCCGTCGGGGGGGCAGGAGGAAACACCATATATTTT.